The 4 T cell receptor beta chains below come from one sample, sequenced in a study of CD8+CD57+ T cells in acquired aplastic anemia. Previously, flow cytometry had revealed CD8+CD57+ cell expansion in the patients chosen for sequencing. Both TCR beta VDJ combination and CDR3 sequence profiling were carried out. Genomic DNA was the template for this profiling. MiXCR, applied by TCRdb to the reads, yields one record per CDR3 protein. The sample lists 250,000 or so distinct CDR3 sequences, around half occurring once. The sequenced material came from sorted CD4+, CD8+, or CD8+CD57+ T cells (not recorded which) from PBMCs. The receptor set was obtained from a human donor with aplastic anemia.

The chain carries TRBV4-3 and TRBJ2-3; D is perhaps TRBD1 or TRBD2 (5 bases each). Trimming shortened V by 1 base and J by 0 bases, and 11 bases separated the two germline ends. This CDR3 region has 16 residues. Looked up from germline, CDR1 is LGHNA and CDR2 is YSLEER. The CDR3: CASSQGLRGSTDTQYF. The CDR3 coding sequence is TGCGCCAGCAGCCAAGGACTGAGGGGAAGCACAGATACGCAGTATTTT.

The J gene is TRBJ1-4, the V gene TRBV20-1; tentatively, D is TRBD1 (5 bases). V shed 3 bases and J shed 10 bases, with 18 bases lying between them. The CDR3 runs to 14 residues. The germline V gene encodes CDR1 DFQATT and CDR2 SNEGSKA (reference sequence). Here the CDR3 DNA reads TGCAGTGCTAGGGGAACAGGACTAGACGGAAAACTGTTTTTT. Translating it yields CSARGTGLDGKLFF.

This clonotype was counted at least ten times. The V and J genes are TRBV7-9 and TRBJ1-5; TRBD1 agrees at 10 bases. Germline V gives CDR1 SEHNR, CDR2 FQNEAQ (reference sequence). After removal of 3 bases from V and 5 bases from J, the junction contained 4 bases not matched to a gene. This CDR3 is 15 amino acids long. CDR3 sequence: CASSLTGGAHQPQHF. In nucleotides, the CDR3 is TGTGCCAGCAGCTTGACAGGGGGCGCCCATCAGCCCCAGCATTTT.

This clonotype was recorded at least ten times. The junction departs from germline at one end; a sequencing error may be responsible. The gene calls are TRBV6-4 and TRBJ2-1, with unresolved D. CDR3 length: 12 amino acids. Germline V lookup: CDR1 MRHNA, CDR2 SNTAGT. DNA for the CDR3: TGTGCCAGCAGTTACTCACGGAATGAGCAGTTCTTC. Protein: CASSYSRNEQFF.